Each of the 15 T cell receptor beta chains below was sequenced from the same sample in a study of shared clonotypes between healthy human individuals. Only in-frame clones appear in the TCRdb table, and some are missing; sequencing was by immunoSEQ multiplex PCR. Here the sample spans around 2.1 million clones, around 95% being singletons. Sequenced material: naive CD4+ T cells sorted from blood. Subset denoted: CD45RA+ positively selected. Every receptor here comes from a man between 18 and 29 years old in good health.

This clone occurred once. CDR3 sequence reads: CSARGPTEAFF. The CDR3 nucleotides are TGCAGCGCTCGGGGACCCACTGAAGCTTTCTTT. The J gene is TRBJ1-1, the V gene TRBV20-1, with a weak D call TRBD1 (5 bases). The CDR3 has 11 residues. Looked up from germline, CDR1 is DFQATT and CDR2 is SNEGSKA (reference sequence).

The chain has TRBV5-6 and TRBJ1-5; 7 bases are a match to TRBD1. With V trimmed by 4 bases and J by 4 bases, 5 bases remained unmatched. This CDR3 comprises 14 residues. Germline V gene sequence: CDR1 SGHDT, CDR2 YYEEEE. The CDR3 nucleotides are TGTGCCAGCAGCCGCCGGGACAGAAATCAGCCCCAGCATTTT. As protein: CASSRRDRNQPQHF.

The gene calls are TRBV30 and TRBJ1-3, with unresolved D. The length of the CDR3 is 12 residues. Germline V gives CDR1 GTSNPN, CDR2 SVGIG (reference sequence). The V and J ends lost 2 bases and 6 bases respectively, with 8 bases between them. Here the CDR3 reads CAWSLSANTIYF. The CDR3 bases are TGTGCCTGGAGTTTGTCCGCAAACACCATATATTTT.

The CDR3: CASRASSGDYGYTF. The CDR3 nucleotides read TGCGCCAGCAGAGCTTCTTCAGGGGACTATGGCTACACCTTC. This rearrangement joins TRBV5-1 to TRBJ1-2; D possibly corresponds to TRBD1 (6 bases). V dropped 5 bases and J dropped 3 bases, with 14 bases sitting between them. Germline V lookup: CDR1 SGHRS, CDR2 YFSETQ. The CDR3 covers 14 residues.

The chain employs TRBV25-1 and TRBJ1-1; D unclear. V was clipped by 1 base and J by 2 bases, with 11 bases between them. The CDR3 length is 15 residues. Germline CDR1 reads MGHDK; CDR2 reads SYGVNS. CDR3 protein: CASSELLSGNTEAFF. As DNA, the CDR3 is TGTGCCAGCAGTGAATTACTCTCGGGTAACACTGAAGCTTTCTTT.

This chain links TRBV6-1 with TRBJ1-2; TRBD1 is a possible D gene (5 bases). Trimming took off 6 bases at V and 4 bases at J, with 15 bases between the two ends. CDR3 length: 14 residues. Germline lookup yields CDR1 MNHNS and CDR2 SASEGT. The CDR3 region has the DNA TGTGCCAGCAGCACGAGACAGCCCCTCTATGGCTACACCTTC. Translating gives CASSTRQPLYGYTF.

The rearrangement uses TRBV30 and TRBJ1-5, with TRBD1 matching 8 bases. The CDR3 covers 14 residues. Germline CDR1 is GTSNPN and CDR2 is SVGIG (reference sequence). Trimming cost V 2 bases and J 5 bases; bases outside gene matches: 5. CDR3 bases: TGTGCCTGGAGTTCCACAGGGGGTCATCAGCCCCAGCATTTT. Translation gives CAWSSTGGHQPQHF. Full variable domain (remainder filled in from reference TRBV30 and TRBJ1-5): SQTIHQWPATLVQPVGSPLSLECTVEGTSNPNLYWYRQAAGRGLQLLFYSVGIGQISSEVPQNLSASRPQDRQFILSSKKLLLSDSGFYLCAWSSTGGHQPQHFGDGTRLSIL.

This chain links TRBV4-1 with TRBJ1-2; D ambiguous. The germline CDR1 and CDR2 sequences are MGHRA and YSYEKL. V dropped 3 bases and J dropped 4 bases, with 15 bases sitting between them. The CDR3 is 15 residues long. CDR3 DNA sequence: TGCGCCAGCAGCCACATTATTCCCGGGATCTATGGCTACACCTTC. Encoded protein: CASSHIIPGIYGYTF.

The chain couples TRBV5-1 to TRBJ2-7, with TRBD2 matching over 8 bases. Trimming removed 3 bases from V and 1 base from J; junction bases left unmatched: 15. Germline CDR1 reads SGHRS; CDR2 reads YFSETQ. CDR3 length: 18 amino acids. The CDR3 region has the DNA TGCGCCAGCAGCTCAAACCCCCCAGGGCAGCGGGGGTCCTACGAGCAGTACTTC. Protein sequence: CASSSNPPGQRGSYEQYF.

The chain carries TRBV5-1 and TRBJ2-7; 8 positions agree with TRBD1. The CDR3 consists of 14 residues. After removal of 2 bases from V and 3 bases from J, the junction contained 4 bases not matched to a gene. Germline-derived CDR1 and CDR2 are SGHRS and YFSETQ. The CDR3 DNA follows: TGCGCCAGCAGCTTAGACAGGGGAAACTACGAGCAGTACTTC. Encoded protein: CASSLDRGNYEQYF.

The chain joins TRBV19 to TRBJ2-7; tentatively, D is TRBD2 (6 bases). The V end was cut by 5 bases, the J end by 7 bases, with 12 bases between. CDR1 LNHDA and CDR2 SQIVND come from the germline V gene (reference sequence). The CDR3 runs to 12 residues. The CDR3 DNA follows: TGTGCCAGTAGTCCGTGGGGAGGAGAGCAGTACTTC. Its translation is CASSPWGGEQYF.

The chain couples TRBV6-5 to TRBJ1-1; D not certain. The CDR3 length is 13 residues. The germline CDR1 and CDR2 sequences are MNHEY and SVGAGI. The V and J ends lost 5 bases and 1 base respectively, with 8 bases between them. The CDR3 DNA reads TGTGCCAGCAGTCCTCATACGAACACTGAAGCTTTCTTT. Its translation is CASSPHTNTEAFF.

The V and J genes are TRBV7-2 and TRBJ1-4, with D perhaps matching TRBD1 (5 bases). Between the trimmed V and J ends, which lost 4 bases and 13 bases, there was a span of 25 bases. Looked up from germline, CDR1 is SGHTA and CDR2 is FQGNSA. The CDR3 is 16 amino acids. The CDR3 sequence is CASSSSLGRRAGGLFF. Written as DNA, the CDR3 is TGTGCCAGCAGCTCCTCACTCGGACGACGCGCCGGGGGACTGTTTTTT.

The gene calls are TRBV30 and TRBJ2-1; 9 bases align to TRBD2. After removal of 5 bases from V and 9 bases from J, the junction contained 11 bases not matched to a gene. Germline CDR1 GTSNPN, CDR2 SVGIG (reference sequence). This CDR3 has 14 residues. The CDR3 nucleotides read TGTGCCTGGGATGCGGGGGGGATCGTTGGTGAGCAGTTCTTC. Its protein is CAWDAGGIVGEQFF.

The chain employs TRBV18 and TRBJ1-1; TRBD1 agrees at 7 bases. J gave up 7 bases and V 4 bases, and 12 bases lay outside the gene matches. Germline CDR1 reads KGHSH; CDR2 reads LQKENI. The CDR3 totals 15 residues. The DNA for the CDR3 is TGTGCCAGCTCACGCGGGACAGAGATCTTAAATGAAGCTTTCTTT. It encodes CASSRGTEILNEAFF.